This T cell receptor (beta chain) was obtained from a study of T cell repertoires in cytomegalovirus infection. Study as a whole: CMV epitopes in the study were HLA-C-restricted (recently identified) and HLA-B-restricted (well studied). Through public TCR beta signatures, both CMV infection and matching HLA type were indicated.

TCRdb called the reads again in MiXCR, with one record for every CDR3 protein. This table holds 300,000 or so distinct CDR3 sequences, more than 20% found once. Germline values: CDR1 MDHEN, CDR2 SYDVKM. V lost 5 bases to trimming and J lost 1 base, with 14 bases between them. The CDR3 runs to 15 residues. Only a few counts were recorded for this clonotype. Its antigen is currently unknown. Study-level points and caveats: CMV-specific HLA-C-restricted TCR beta clonotypes dominated the ex vivo response.

Source: cultured PBMCs, taken from culture after CMV antigen stimulation. The TCR originated in a human donor in good health (CMV status not recorded). Some clones in this sample may be carry-over from other donors' samples. The V and J genes are TRBV28 and TRBJ2-5; possibly TRBD1 or TRBD2 for D (5 bases each). The CDR3 nucleotides are TGTGCCAGCAGTCCCCAGGGACCGCTCCAAGAGACCCAGTACTTC. Protein: CASSPQGPLQETQYF.